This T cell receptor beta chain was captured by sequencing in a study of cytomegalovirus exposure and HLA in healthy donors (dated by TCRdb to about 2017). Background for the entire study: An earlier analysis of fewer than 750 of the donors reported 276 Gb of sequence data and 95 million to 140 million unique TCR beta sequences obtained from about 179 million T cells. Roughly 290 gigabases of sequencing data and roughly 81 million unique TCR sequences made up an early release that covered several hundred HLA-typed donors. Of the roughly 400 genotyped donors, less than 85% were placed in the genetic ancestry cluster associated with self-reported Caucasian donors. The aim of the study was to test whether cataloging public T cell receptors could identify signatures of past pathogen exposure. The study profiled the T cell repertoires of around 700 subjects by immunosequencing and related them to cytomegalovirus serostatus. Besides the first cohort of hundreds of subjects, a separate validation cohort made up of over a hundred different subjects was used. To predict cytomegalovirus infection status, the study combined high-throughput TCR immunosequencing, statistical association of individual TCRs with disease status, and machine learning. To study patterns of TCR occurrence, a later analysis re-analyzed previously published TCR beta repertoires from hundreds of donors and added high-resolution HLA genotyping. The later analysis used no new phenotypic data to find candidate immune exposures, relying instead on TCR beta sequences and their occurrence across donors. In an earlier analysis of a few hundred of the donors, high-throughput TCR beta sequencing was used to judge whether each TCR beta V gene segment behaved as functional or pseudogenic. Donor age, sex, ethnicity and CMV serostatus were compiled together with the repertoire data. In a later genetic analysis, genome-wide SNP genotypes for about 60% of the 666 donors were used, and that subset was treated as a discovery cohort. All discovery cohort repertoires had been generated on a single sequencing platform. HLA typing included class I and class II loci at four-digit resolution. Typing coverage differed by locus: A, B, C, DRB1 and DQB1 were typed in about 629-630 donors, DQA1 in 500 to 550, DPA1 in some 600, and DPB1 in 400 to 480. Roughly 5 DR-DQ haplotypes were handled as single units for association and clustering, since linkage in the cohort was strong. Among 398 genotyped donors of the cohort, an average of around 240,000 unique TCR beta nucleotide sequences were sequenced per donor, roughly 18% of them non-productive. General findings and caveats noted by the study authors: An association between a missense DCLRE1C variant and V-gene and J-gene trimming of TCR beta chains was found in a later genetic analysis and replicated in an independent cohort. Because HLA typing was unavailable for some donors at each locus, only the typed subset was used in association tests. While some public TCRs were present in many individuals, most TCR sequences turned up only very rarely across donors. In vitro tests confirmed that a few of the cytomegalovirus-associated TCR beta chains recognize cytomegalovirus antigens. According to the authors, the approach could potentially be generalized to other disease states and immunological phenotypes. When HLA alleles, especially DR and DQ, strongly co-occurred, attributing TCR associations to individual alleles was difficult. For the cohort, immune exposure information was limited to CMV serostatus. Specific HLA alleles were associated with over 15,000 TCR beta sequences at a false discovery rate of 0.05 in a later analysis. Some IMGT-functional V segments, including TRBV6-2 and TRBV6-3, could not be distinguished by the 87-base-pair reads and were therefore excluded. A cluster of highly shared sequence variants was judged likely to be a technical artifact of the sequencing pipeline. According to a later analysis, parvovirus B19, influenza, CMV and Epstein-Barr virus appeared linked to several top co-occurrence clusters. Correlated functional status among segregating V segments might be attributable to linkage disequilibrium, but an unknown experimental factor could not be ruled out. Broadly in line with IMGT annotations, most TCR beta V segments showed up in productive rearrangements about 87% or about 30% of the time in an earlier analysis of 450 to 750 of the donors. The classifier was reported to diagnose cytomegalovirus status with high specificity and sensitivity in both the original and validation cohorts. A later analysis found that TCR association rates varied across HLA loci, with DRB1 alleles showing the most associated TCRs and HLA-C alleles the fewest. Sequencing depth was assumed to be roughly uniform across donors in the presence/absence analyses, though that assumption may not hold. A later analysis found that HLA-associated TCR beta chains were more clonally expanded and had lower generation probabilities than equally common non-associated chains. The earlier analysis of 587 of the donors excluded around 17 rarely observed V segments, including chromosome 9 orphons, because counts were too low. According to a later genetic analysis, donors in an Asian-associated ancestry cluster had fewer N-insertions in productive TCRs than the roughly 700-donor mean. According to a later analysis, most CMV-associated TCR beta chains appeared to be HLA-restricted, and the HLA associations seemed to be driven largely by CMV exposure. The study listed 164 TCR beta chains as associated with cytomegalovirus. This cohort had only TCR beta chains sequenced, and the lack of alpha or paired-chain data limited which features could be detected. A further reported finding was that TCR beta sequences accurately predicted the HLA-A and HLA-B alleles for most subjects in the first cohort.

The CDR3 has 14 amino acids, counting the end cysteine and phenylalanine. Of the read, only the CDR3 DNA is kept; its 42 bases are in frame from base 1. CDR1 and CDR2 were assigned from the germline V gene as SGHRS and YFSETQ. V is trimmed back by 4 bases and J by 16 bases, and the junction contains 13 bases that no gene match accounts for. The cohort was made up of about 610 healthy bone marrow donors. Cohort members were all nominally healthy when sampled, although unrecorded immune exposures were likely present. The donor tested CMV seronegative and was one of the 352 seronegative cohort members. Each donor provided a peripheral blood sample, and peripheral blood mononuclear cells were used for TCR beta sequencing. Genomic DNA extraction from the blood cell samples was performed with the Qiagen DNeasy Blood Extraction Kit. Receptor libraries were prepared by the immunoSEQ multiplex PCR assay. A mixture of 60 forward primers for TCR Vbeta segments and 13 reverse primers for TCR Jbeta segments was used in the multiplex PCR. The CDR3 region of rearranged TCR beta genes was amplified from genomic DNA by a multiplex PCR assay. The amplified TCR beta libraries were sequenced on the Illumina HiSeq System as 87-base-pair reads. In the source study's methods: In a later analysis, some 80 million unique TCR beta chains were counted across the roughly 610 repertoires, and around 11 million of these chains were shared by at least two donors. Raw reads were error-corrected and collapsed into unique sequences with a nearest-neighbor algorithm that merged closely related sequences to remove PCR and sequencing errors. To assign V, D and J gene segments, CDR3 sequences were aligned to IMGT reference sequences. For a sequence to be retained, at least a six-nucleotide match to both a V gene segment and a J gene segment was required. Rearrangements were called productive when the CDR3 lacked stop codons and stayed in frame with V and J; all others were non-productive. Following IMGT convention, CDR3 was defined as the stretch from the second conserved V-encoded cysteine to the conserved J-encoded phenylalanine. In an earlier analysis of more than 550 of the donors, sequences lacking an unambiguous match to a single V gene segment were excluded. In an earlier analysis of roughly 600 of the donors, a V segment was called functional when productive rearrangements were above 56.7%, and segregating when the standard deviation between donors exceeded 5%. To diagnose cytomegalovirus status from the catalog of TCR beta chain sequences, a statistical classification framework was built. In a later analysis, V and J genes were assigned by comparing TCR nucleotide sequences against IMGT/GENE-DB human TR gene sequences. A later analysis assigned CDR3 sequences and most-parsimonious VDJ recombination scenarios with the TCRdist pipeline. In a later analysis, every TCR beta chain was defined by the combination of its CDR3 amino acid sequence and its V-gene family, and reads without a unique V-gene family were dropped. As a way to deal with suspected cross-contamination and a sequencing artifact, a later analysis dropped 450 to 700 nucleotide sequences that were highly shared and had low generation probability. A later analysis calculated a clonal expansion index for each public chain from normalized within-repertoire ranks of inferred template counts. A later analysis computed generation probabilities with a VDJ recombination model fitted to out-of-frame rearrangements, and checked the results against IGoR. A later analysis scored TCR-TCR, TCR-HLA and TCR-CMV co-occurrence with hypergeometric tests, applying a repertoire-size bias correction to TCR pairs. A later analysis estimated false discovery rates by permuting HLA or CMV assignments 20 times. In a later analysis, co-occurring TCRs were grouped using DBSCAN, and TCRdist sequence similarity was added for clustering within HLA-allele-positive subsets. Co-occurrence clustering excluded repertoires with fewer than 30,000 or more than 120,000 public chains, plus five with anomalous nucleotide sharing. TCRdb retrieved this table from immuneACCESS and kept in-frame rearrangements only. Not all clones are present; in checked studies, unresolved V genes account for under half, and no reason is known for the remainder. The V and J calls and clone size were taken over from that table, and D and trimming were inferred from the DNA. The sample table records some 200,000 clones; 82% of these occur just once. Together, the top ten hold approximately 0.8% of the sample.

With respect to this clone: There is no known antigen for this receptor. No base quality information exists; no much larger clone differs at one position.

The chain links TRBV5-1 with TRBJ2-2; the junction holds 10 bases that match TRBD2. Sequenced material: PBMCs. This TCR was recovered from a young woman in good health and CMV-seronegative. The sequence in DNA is TGCGCCAGCAGCCCTGGGGCGCTAGCGGGGGCCACGTTTTTT. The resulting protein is CASSPGALAGATFF.